These T cell receptor beta chains were read from a single sample in a study of T cell repertoires in cytomegalovirus infection. TCRdb fed the reads into MiXCR, producing one record per CDR3 protein. The sample has 120,000 to 150,000 distinct CDR3 sequences, roughly 6.5% seen once. Material: PBMCs. All receptors derive from a human donor in good health (CMV status not recorded). Some clones in this sample may be carry-over from other donors' samples. CDR3s include the opening cysteine and the closing phenylalanine or tryptophan. A D gene is named only where the DNA matches it firmly. The size entry is marked missing in some rows and otherwise reads once, few, many or a size class.

D gene	clone size	J gene	V gene	CDR3 DNA	CDR3 protein
.	many	TRBJ1-6	TRBV14	TGTGCCAGCAGCCAACCGGCCCCCTATAATTCACCCCTCCACTTT	CASSQPAPYNSPLHF
.	many	TRBJ1-1	TRBV12-3/TRBV12-4	TGTGCCAGCAGACCAACAGGGAGACTTTGGGACATGAACACTGAAGCTTTCTTT	CASRPTGRLWDMNTEAFF
TRBD2	many	TRBJ2-5	TRBV7-2	TGTGCCAGCAGCTCCGGGGTGGGGGGGGTCGGGAGACAAGAGACCCAGTACTTC	CASSSGVGGVGRQETQYF
.	few	TRBJ2-2	TRBV5-6	TGTGCCAGCAGCTTGAAAGGAGCGGCCGGGGAGCTGTTTTTT	CASSLKGAAGELFF
.	.	TRBJ2-7	TRBV4-1	TGCGCCAACAGCCACCCCGACAGGTTCTACACGCAGTACTTC	CANSHPDRFYTQYF
TRBD1	many	TRBJ1-2	TRBV28	TGTGCCAGCAGGAATATGGACAGGGGGCGAGGCTACACCTTC	CASRNMDRGRGYTF
TRBD1	many	TRBJ1-3	TRBV14	TGTGCCAGCAGCCAAGATCGGGGACAGAGAAACACCATATATTTT	CASSQDRGQRNTIYF
TRBD1	many	TRBJ2-3	TRBV28	TGTGCCAGCAGTTCCCCGGGACAGGAAGGTTTAGATACGCAGTATTTT	CASSSPGQEGLDTQYF
.	many	TRBJ2-1	TRBV7-6	TGTGCCAGCAGCTTAGGATCGGGGAACGAGCAGTTCTTC	CASSLGSGNEQFF
TRBD1	few	TRBJ2-5	TRBV24-1	TGTGCCACCAGTGAACCCCGGACAGGGCAAGAGACCCAGTACTTC	CATSEPRTGQETQYF
.	.	TRBJ1-2	TRBV6-6	TGTGCCAGCAGTTACTCGGTGGCAGGGGATGGCTACACCTTC	CASSYSVAGDGYTF
.	few	TRBJ2-3	TRBV29-1	TGCAGCGCCCAAAAGGGAAGGACAGTTAGCACAGATACGCAGTATTTT	CSAQKGRTVSTDTQYF
TRBD1	few	TRBJ1-1	TRBV24-1	TGTGCCACGAGACAGGGGTATGGCACTGAAGCTTTCTTT	CATRQGYGTEAFF
TRBD1	.	TRBJ1-2	TRBV20-1	TGCAGTGCTAGAGGTCCAGGGGGGGGGACCTTC	CSARGPGGGTF
.	many	TRBJ1-3	TRBV5-1	TGCGCCAGCAGCTTGGTTACTGGAAACACCATATATTTT	CASSLVTGNTIYF
.	.	TRBJ2-1	TRBV14	TGTGCCAGCAGCCGCGGGCATGCCTACAATGAGCAGTTCTTC	CASSRGHAYNEQFF
TRBD2	many	TRBJ2-5	TRBV7-9	TGTGCCAGCAGCTCCTATAGCGGGGGGGCGTTGGAGACCCAGTACTTC	CASSSYSGGALETQYF
TRBD1	many	TRBJ2-2	TRBV2	TGTGCCAGCGGGACAGGGCCGAACACCGGGGAGCTGTTTTTT	CASGTGPNTGELFF
.	many	TRBJ1-2	TRBV7-2	TGTGCCAGCAGCTTGGACAAGACCTATGGCTACACCTTC	CASSLDKTYGYTF
.	many	TRBJ1-2	TRBV7-2	TGTGCCAGCAGCCAAAAGGTCCAGGGAGTGGGCTACACCTTC	CASSQKVQGVGYTF
TRBD1	few	TRBJ1-1	TRBV7-2	TGTGCCAGCAGCACGGACAGGGTCAACACTGAAGCTTTCTTT	CASSTDRVNTEAFF
TRBD1	.	TRBJ2-3	TRBV28	TGTGCCAGCAGTGTAACCGGGACAGGAGGAGATACGCAGTATTTT	CASSVTGTGGDTQYF
TRBD2	few	TRBJ2-7	TRBV28	TGTGCCAGCAGTTTGGGAGGGCAGCTCTACGAGCAGTACTTC	CASSLGGQLYEQYF
.	many	TRBJ1-1	TRBV10-3	TGTGCCATCAGTCCTGGTCAGGAGCGGGGTCGTTGGATGAACACTGAAGCTTTCTTT	CAISPGQERGRWMNTEAFF
TRBD1	many	TRBJ2-1	TRBV11-3	TGTGCCAGCAGCTTCCGACAGGGGGGGAATGAGCAGTTCTTC	CASSFRQGGNEQFF
.	many	TRBJ2-3	TRBV7-2	TGTGCCAGCAGCTCAGGGGGGGGGAGCACAGATACGCAGTATTTT	CASSSGGGSTDTQYF
.	.	TRBJ2-7	TRBV6-5	TGTGCCAGCAGTTACCGTGGAAGCATTTATTCAACCTACGAGCAGTACTTC	CASSYRGSIYSTYEQYF
.	many	TRBJ2-1	TRBV7-2	TGTGCCAGCAGCCCCATGGGCAGGTCGGGGAATGAGCAGTTCTTC	CASSPMGRSGNEQFF
.	few	TRBJ1-2	TRBV29-1	TGCAGCGGCGGGACAAGCTATGGCTACACCTTC	CSGGTSYGYTF
TRBD2	.	TRBJ2-2	TRBV2	TGTGCCAGCAGGAATCTAGCGGACACCGGGGAGCTGTTTTTT	CASRNLADTGELFF
.	.	TRBJ2-2	TRBV20-1	TGCAGTGCTAGAGCGGTGGGAGATACCGGGGAGCTGTTTTTT	CSARAVGDTGELFF